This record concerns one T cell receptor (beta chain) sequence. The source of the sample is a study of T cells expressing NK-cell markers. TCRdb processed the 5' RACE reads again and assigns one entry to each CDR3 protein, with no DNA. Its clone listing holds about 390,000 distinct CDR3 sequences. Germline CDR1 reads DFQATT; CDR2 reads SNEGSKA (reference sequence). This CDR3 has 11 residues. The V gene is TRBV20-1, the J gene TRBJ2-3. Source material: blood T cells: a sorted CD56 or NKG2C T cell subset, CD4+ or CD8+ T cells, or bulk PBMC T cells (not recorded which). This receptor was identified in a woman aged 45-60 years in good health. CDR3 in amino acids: CSASTKETQYF.